The 20 T cell receptor beta chains in this list originate from one sample, sequenced in a study of T cells in narcolepsy. Repertoires were generated with immunoSEQ multiplex PCR, while TCRdb's copy carries only in-frame clones and drops some. The sample includes about 15,000 clones, about 85% of them seen just once. The sample taken for sequencing was memory (CD45RA-) CD4+ T cells from blood. Receptor source: a human donor in good health.

The J gene is TRBJ1-2, the V gene TRBV7-2; no clear D gene. The V gene's germline CDR1 is SGHTA and CDR2 FQGNSA. V was pared by 2 bases and J by 7 bases, with 8 bases between. The CDR3 has 12 amino acids. For the CDR3, the DNA is TGTGCCAGCAGCTTACTGATGCTTGGCTACACCTTC. It translates to CASSLLMLGYTF. Supplemented by reference TRBV7-2 and TRBJ1-2, the full variable domain reads GAGVSQSPSNKVTEKGKDVELRCDPISGHTALYWYRQSLGQGLEFLIYFQGNSAPDKSGLPSDRFSAERTGGSVSTLTIQRTQQEDSAVYLCASSLLMLGYTFGSGTRLTVV.

This chain joins TRBV7-2 and TRBJ2-1, with 12 bases fitting TRBD2. This CDR3 is 15 amino acids long. Trimming took 5 bases from V and 4 from J; bases not matched to a gene: 3. Germline-derived CDR1 and CDR2 are SGHTA and FQGNSA. DNA of the CDR3: TGTGCCAGCAGCCGTGGGACTAGCGGGTACAATGAGCAGTTCTTC. Its protein is CASSRGTSGYNEQFF.

The chain is built from TRBV6-1 and TRBJ2-3; no clear D gene. Looked up from germline, CDR1 is MNHNS and CDR2 is SASEGT. This CDR3 comprises 13 residues. Trimming stripped 7 bases from V and 3 bases from J, with 11 bases between. The CDR3 region is CASTRMGTDTQYF. For the CDR3, the DNA is TGTGCCAGCACCCGGATGGGGACAGATACGCAGTATTTT.

This clone was found a few times. The chain links TRBV4-2 to TRBJ2-3, with a tentative D call TRBD2 (6 bases). Germline CDR1 reads LGHNA; CDR2 reads YNFKEQ. This CDR3 spans 16 amino acids. V lost 8 bases, J lost 2 bases, and 20 bases lay in between. The CDR3 DNA sequence: TGTGCCAGCTCTCCCGGGTTAGCGGTAAACACAGATACGCAGTATTTT. Translated, it gives CASSPGLAVNTDTQYF.

The chain is built from TRBV18 and TRBJ2-5; D is ambiguous. Trimming shortened V by 3 bases and J by 3 bases, and 5 bases separated the two germline ends. CDR1 KGHSH and CDR2 LQKENI come from the germline V gene. The CDR3 is 12 amino acids. Written as DNA, the CDR3 is TGTGCCAGCTCACCTTTCGAAGAGACCCAGTACTTC. Encoded protein: CASSPFEETQYF.

V gene TRBV29-1 combines with J gene TRBJ2-1, with 12 bases identical to TRBD1. This CDR3 has 15 amino acids. CDR1 SQVTM and CDR2 ANQGSEA come from the germline V gene. J gave up 8 bases and V 8 bases, and 13 bases lay outside the gene matches. The CDR3 DNA reads TGCAGCTCCCAAAGCCGGGACAGGGGGCGTGATGAGCAGTTCTTC. Its protein is CSSQSRDRGRDEQFF.

The chain combines TRBV6-1 with TRBJ1-2; D is unresolved. Germline V CDR1 and CDR2: MNHNS, SASEGT. The CDR3 is 15 amino acids. Trimming pared 4 bases from V and 2 bases from J, leaving 14 bases between. CDR3 amino acids: CASSAGEAGNYGYTF. The CDR3 coding sequence is TGTGCCAGCAGTGCCGGTGAAGCAGGCAACTATGGCTACACCTTC.

The rearrangement uses TRBV7-2 and TRBJ2-5, with D possibly matching TRBD2 (6 bases). The ends were cut back, 8 bases at V and 5 bases at J, with 24 bases in the middle. The V gene's germline CDR1 is SGHTA and CDR2 FQGNSA. This CDR3 has 16 amino acids. CDR3 in DNA: TGTGCCAGCCGGCTGGCGGGGACCCGAGCCCAGGAGACCCAGTACTTC. Protein sequence: CASRLAGTRAQETQYF. The full variable domain, with the rest looked up from reference TRBV7-2 and TRBJ2-5, is GAGVSQSPSNKVTEKGKDVELRCDPISGHTALYWYRQSLGQGLEFLIYFQGNSAPDKSGLPSDRFSAERTGGSVSTLTIQRTQQEDSAVYLCASRLAGTRAQETQYFGPGTRLLVL.

V usage is TRBV5-1 and J usage is TRBJ1-1, with D possibly TRBD1 on 6 matching bases. This CDR3 is built from 13 residues. Germline CDR1 and CDR2: SGHRS and YFSETQ. Trimming took 0 bases from V and 7 from J, leaving 10 bases between them. This CDR3 is CASSLVQGGEAFF. The CDR3 DNA follows: TGCGCCAGCAGCTTGGTACAGGGAGGTGAAGCTTTCTTT.

The chain employs TRBV7-3 and TRBJ2-5; 7 bases are shared with TRBD1. Germline CDR1 is SGHTA and CDR2 is FQGTGA. CDR3 size: 13 residues. V gave up 4 bases and J gave up 11 bases; unmatched junction bases: 10. The CDR3 loop reads CASSSRQGSEQYF. DNA for the CDR3: TGTGCCAGCAGCTCCCGACAGGGTAGTGAGCAGTACTTC.

The V gene is TRBV11-3, the J gene TRBJ2-2; D is undetermined. The CDR3 is made up of 15 amino acids. Germline CDR1 is SGHNT and CDR2 is YENEEA. The V gene lost 0 bases and the J gene lost 5 bases, with 10 bases spanning the gap. CDR3 DNA: TGTGCCAGCAGCTTAGATGGCATAGCAACCGGGGAGCTGTTTTTT. Translation: CASSLDGIATGELFF.

This clone was seen a few times. CDR3 protein: CASSLYEGEQYF. For the CDR3, the DNA is TGTGCCAGCAGCTTATATGAAGGCGAGCAGTACTTC. The gene calls are TRBV7-8 and TRBJ2-7; the D is unclear. The CDR3 length is 12 residues. V lost 2 bases and J 6 bases, leaving 8 bases between the germline ends. Per the germline V gene, CDR1 is SGHVS and CDR2 is FQNEAQ.

The chain joins TRBV30 to TRBJ1-1; D gene ambiguous. This CDR3 is 12 amino acids long. V lost 2 bases and J 11 bases, leaving 15 bases between the germline ends. Germline V gene lookup returns CDR1 GTSNPN and CDR2 SVGIG (reference sequence). The CDR3 bases are TGTGCCTGGAGTCCCGAGAGAGGGCCGGCTTTCTTT. Its translation: CAWSPERGPAFF.

The chain is built from TRBV27 and TRBJ1-3; tentative D call: TRBD1 (5 bases). The CDR3 has 16 amino acids. CDR1 and CDR2 (germline): MNHEY, SMNVEV (reference sequence). Trimming removed 3 bases from V and 0 bases from J, with 12 bases in between. CDR3 sequence: CASSLLGTGSGNTIYF. The CDR3 DNA is TGTGCCAGCAGTTTGCTCGGGACGGGCTCTGGAAACACCATATATTTT.

The chain carries TRBV14 and TRBJ1-1; D unresolved. Trimming took 1 base from V and 5 from J, leaving 11 bases between them. The CDR3 spans 14 residues. Germline V gene data show CDR1 as SGHDN and CDR2 as FVKESK. The CDR3 region is CASSQVTGRTEAFF. CDR3 nucleotide sequence: TGTGCCAGCAGCCAAGTTACGGGGAGGACTGAAGCTTTCTTT.

The gene calls are TRBV6-5 and TRBJ1-5; tentative D call: TRBD1 (5 bases). Germline V CDR1 and CDR2: MNHEY, SVGAGI. The V end lost 8 bases, the J end lost 9 bases, and 14 bases lay between the germline ends. CDR3 length: 12 residues. The CDR3, as DNA: TGTGCCAGCGGTCGGGGCTTCGGGCCCCAGCATTTT. Its translation: CASGRGFGPQHF.

The chain joins TRBV27 to TRBJ2-7; 8 bases are shared with TRBD2. The length of the CDR3 is 16 residues. Germline V gene lookup returns CDR1 MNHEY and CDR2 SMNVEV (reference sequence). After removal of 6 bases from V and 6 bases from J, the junction contained 16 bases not matched to a gene. The CDR3 sequence: CASRPQIRGGRGEQYF. As DNA, the CDR3 is TGTGCCAGCAGGCCACAGATACGGGGGGGCCGAGGCGAGCAGTACTTC.

The chain combines TRBV7-8 with TRBJ2-1, with 11 positions matching TRBD2. There are 17 residues in the CDR3. CDR1 and CDR2 from the germline V gene are SGHVS and FQNEAQ. The V segment lost 0 bases and the J segment 5 bases; nucleotides outside the gene matches: 6. CDR3 sequence: CASSLAAGLAVHNEQFF. The CDR3 DNA reads TGTGCCAGCAGCTTAGCAGCGGGACTAGCGGTTCACAATGAGCAGTTCTTC.

This rearrangement joins TRBV7-8 to TRBJ2-7, with D perhaps matching TRBD1 or TRBD2 (6 bases each). The CDR3 loop spans 15 amino acids. The V gene's germline CDR1 is SGHVS and CDR2 FQNEAQ. The ends were cut back, 1 base at V and 0 bases at J, with 10 bases in the middle. CDR3 nucleotides: TGTGCCAGCAGCTTAGGGCGGGGACACTCCTACGAGCAGTACTTC. This translates into CASSLGRGHSYEQYF.

The J gene is TRBJ2-5, the V gene TRBV10-3; TRBD1 matches at 9 bases. CDR1 and CDR2 from the germline V gene are ENHRY and SYGVKD. This CDR3 has 15 amino acids. The V gene end was trimmed by 3 bases and the J gene end by 5 bases; junction bases not matched to a gene: 7. CDR3 DNA sequence: TGTGCCATCAGTGACCCGACAGGGGGAGTGGAGACCCAGTACTTC. Its translation: CAISDPTGGVETQYF.